This T cell receptor (beta chain) was profiled in a study of OX40 agonist ivuxolimab in advanced cancers. This clone was counted between two and nine times. What it binds is not known. The germline gives CDR1 KGHSH, CDR2 LQKENI. This CDR3 has 13 amino acids. The V and J ends lost 1 base and 1 base respectively, with 4 bases between them. Clones were sequenced by immunoSEQ multiplex PCR, and TCRdb holds only the in-frame ones, with some missing. The sample lists roughly 80,000 clones; over 70% were seen once. Blood sampling was done at baseline, cycle 4 day 1, and cycle 7 day 1. Findings of the study overall: Dosing at 0.1 to 3.0 mg/kg was accompanied by clonal expansion of CD4+ and CD8+ blood T cells by week 6. The work left the antigen specificity of expanded peripheral T cells undetermined. Mean expanded clone counts were higher in CD8+ than CD4+ T cells.

The sequences come from CD4+ or CD8+ T cells sorted from blood, collected in a trial of the OX40 agonist ivuxolimab. This chain joins TRBV18 and TRBJ1-1; no clear D. The sequence was collected from an adult with an advanced solid tumor such as melanoma, head and neck, liver or kidney cancer. Written as DNA, the CDR3 is TGTGCCAGCTCACCACAAAGGAACACTGAAGCTTTCTTT. Encoded protein: CASSPQRNTEAFF.